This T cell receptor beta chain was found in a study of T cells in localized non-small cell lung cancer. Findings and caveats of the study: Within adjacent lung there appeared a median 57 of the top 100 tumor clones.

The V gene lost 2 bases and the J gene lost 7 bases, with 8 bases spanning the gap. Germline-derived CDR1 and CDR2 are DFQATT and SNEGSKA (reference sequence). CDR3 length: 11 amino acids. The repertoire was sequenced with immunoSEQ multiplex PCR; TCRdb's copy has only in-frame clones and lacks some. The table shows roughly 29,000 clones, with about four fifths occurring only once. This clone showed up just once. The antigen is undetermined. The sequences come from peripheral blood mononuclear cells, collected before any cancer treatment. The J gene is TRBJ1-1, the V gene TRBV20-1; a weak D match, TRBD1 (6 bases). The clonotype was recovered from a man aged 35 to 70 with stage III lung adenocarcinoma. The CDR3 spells CSARRGIEAFF. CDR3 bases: TGCAGTGCTAGAAGGGGGATTGAAGCTTTCTTT.